These 9 T cell receptor beta chains share one sample of origin, sequenced in a study of OX40 agonist ivuxolimab in advanced cancers. Method: immunoSEQ multiplex PCR; TCRdb's copy keeps in-frame clones and lacks some. The sample records 90,000 or so clones, roughly 89% being singletons. Sequences were derived from CD4+ or CD8+ T cells sorted from blood, sampled in a trial of the OX40 agonist ivuxolimab. The source is an adult with an advanced solid tumor such as melanoma, head and neck, liver or kidney cancer.

V and J are TRBV7-8 and TRBJ1-3, with a tentative D call TRBD1 (5 bases). The V end was cut by 0 bases, the J end by 2 bases, with 14 bases between. CDR3 length equals 17 residues. Germline CDR1 is SGHVS and CDR2 is FQNEAQ. The CDR3 DNA follows: TGTGCCAGCAGCTTAGCCCCCGGGGCCGTCGCTGGAAACACCATATATTTT. Amino acid sequence: CASSLAPGAVAGNTIYF.

The chain joins TRBV7-9 to TRBJ2-7; TRBD2 aligns across 12 bases. The CDR3 runs 18 residues. The trim removed 5 bases at V and 2 bases at J, leaving 13 bases unmatched. Per the germline V gene, CDR1 is SEHNR and CDR2 is FQNEAQ (reference sequence). The CDR3 nucleotides read TGTGCCAGCAGCCCAGATGCGCGGACTAGCGGGGTGCCCTACGAGCAGTACTTC. This codes for CASSPDARTSGVPYEQYF.

This rearrangement joins TRBV19 to TRBJ2-3, with TRBD2 as a possible D gene (6 bases). The CDR3 is 18 residues long. The germline V and J ends were trimmed by 4 bases and 2 bases, with 22 bases remaining between them. Germline V CDR1 and CDR2: LNHDA, SQIVND (reference sequence). DNA of the CDR3: TGTGCCAGTAGTAAGGCGGCTAGCGCTAGCCCACTCACAGATACGCAGTATTTT. Translation gives CASSKAASASPLTDTQYF.

This chain connects TRBV7-9 to TRBJ1-2; D is undetermined. V lost 2 bases and J 5 bases, leaving 6 bases between the germline ends. CDR1 and CDR2 from the germline V gene are SEHNR and FQNEAQ (reference sequence). This CDR3 contains 12 residues. The DNA for the CDR3 is TGTGCCAGCAGCTTATGGGAATATGGCTACACCTTC. It codes for CASSLWEYGYTF.

The V call is TRBV6-1, the J call TRBJ1-3; tentatively, D is TRBD1 (6 bases). The CDR3 spans 15 residues. Germline V gene sequence: CDR1 MNHNS, CDR2 SASEGT. V was pared by 8 bases and J by 0 bases, with 14 bases between. CDR3 sequence (DNA): TGTGCCAGCGGGAGACAGGTGGACTCTGGAAACACCATATATTTT. Its translation is CASGRQVDSGNTIYF.

The CDR3, as DNA: TGTGCCTGGAGTGTACGGGGCATTGAGCAGTTCTTC. Amino acid sequence: CAWSVRGIEQFF. This chain joins TRBV30 and TRBJ2-1; either TRBD1 or TRBD2 may fit D (5 bases each). The CDR3 totals 12 residues. V was shortened by 0 bases and J by 9 bases, with 9 bases between the two germline ends. Germline CDR1 and CDR2: GTSNPN and SVGIG (reference sequence).

The genes are TRBV7-9 and TRBJ2-1; TRBD1 matches 9 bases. The germline CDR1 and CDR2 sequences are SEHNR and FQNEAQ (reference sequence). With 5 bases clipped from V and 6 bases from J, the junction kept 11 bases outside the gene matches. CDR3 length: 16 amino acids. CDR3: CASSPMGGQGINEQFF. The CDR3, as DNA: TGTGCCAGCAGCCCAATGGGGGGACAGGGAATCAATGAGCAGTTCTTC.

In this sample, this clone turned up once. The chain combines TRBV29-1 with TRBJ2-1; 7 positions agree with TRBD1. Trimming took 6 bases from V and 0 from J; bases not matched to a gene: 5. The CDR3 is made up of 14 amino acids. Germline values: CDR1 SQVTM, CDR2 ANQGSEA. The CDR3 spells CSVKGQSSYNEQFF. The DNA for the CDR3 is TGCAGCGTGAAGGGACAGAGCTCCTACAATGAGCAGTTCTTC.

V usage is TRBV7-2 and J usage is TRBJ2-7; D call uncertain. The V gene's germline CDR1 is SGHTA and CDR2 FQGNSA. The CDR3 length is 15 residues. The V end was cut by 5 bases, the J end by 3 bases, with 17 bases between. The DNA for the CDR3 is TGTGCCAGCAGCCCGGTCGGCGGAGAACACTACGAGCAGTACTTC. Amino acids: CASSPVGGEHYEQYF.